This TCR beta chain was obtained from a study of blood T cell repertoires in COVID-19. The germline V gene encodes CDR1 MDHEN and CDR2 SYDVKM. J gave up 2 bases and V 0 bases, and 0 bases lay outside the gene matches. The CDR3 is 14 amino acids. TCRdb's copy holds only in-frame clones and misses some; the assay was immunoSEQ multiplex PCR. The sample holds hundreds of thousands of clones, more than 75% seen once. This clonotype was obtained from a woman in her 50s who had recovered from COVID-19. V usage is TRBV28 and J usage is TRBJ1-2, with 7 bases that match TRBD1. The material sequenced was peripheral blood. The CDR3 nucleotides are TGTGCCAGCAGTTTATGGACAGGGAACTATGGCTACACCTTC. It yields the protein CASSLWTGNYGYTF.